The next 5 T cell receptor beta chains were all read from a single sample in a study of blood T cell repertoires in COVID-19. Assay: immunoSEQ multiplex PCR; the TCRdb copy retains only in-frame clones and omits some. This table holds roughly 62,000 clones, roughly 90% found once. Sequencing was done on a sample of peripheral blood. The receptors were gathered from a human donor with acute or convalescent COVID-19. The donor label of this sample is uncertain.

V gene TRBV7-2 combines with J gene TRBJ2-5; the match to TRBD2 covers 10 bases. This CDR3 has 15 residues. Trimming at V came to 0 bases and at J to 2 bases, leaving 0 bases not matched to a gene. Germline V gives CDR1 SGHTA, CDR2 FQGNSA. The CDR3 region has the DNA TGTGCCAGCAGCTTAGCGGGACTAGCGCAAGAGACCCAGTACTTC. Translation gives CASSLAGLAQETQYF.

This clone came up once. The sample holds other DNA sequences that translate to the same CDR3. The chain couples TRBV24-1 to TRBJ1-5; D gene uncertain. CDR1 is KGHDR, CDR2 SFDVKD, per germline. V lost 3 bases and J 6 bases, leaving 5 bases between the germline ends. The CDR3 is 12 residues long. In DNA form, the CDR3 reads TGTGCCACCAGTGATGGAGGTCAGCCCCAGCATTTT. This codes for CATSDGGQPQHF.

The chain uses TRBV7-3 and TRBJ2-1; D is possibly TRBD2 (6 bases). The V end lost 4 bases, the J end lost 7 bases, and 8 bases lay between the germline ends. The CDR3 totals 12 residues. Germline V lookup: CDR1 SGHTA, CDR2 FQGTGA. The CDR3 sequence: CASSSRENEQFF. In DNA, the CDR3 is TGTGCCAGCAGCTCCCGGGAGAATGAGCAGTTCTTC.

The CDR3 loop is CASSQDPGVGQPQHF. CDR3 coding DNA: TGTGCCAGCAGCCAAGATCCGGGGGTCGGACAGCCCCAGCATTTT. The chain carries TRBV3-1 (or the pseudogene TRBV3-2) and TRBJ1-5; the D gene is possibly TRBD1 (5 bases). The CDR3 extends over 15 amino acids. Trimming shortened V by 0 bases and J by 7 bases, and 13 bases separated the two germline ends. Germline V gene data show CDR1 as LGHDT and CDR2 as YNNKEL (reference sequence).

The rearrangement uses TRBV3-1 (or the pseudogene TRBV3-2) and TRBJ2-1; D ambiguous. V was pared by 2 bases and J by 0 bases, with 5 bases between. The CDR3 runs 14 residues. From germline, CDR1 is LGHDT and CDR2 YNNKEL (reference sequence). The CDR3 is CASSQLSSYNEQFF. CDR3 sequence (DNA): TGTGCCAGCAGCCAACTGAGCTCCTACAATGAGCAGTTCTTC.